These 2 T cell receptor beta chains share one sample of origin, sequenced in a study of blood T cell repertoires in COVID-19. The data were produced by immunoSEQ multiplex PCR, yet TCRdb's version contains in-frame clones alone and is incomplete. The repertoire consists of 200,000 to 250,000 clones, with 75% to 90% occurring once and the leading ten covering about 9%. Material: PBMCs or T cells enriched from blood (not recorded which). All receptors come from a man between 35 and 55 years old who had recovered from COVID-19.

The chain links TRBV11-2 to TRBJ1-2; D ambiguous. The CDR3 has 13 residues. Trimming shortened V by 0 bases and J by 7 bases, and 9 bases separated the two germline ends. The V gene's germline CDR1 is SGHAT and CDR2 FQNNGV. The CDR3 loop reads CASSLEPGAGYTF. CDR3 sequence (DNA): TGTGCCAGCAGCTTAGAGCCAGGCGCTGGCTACACCTTC.

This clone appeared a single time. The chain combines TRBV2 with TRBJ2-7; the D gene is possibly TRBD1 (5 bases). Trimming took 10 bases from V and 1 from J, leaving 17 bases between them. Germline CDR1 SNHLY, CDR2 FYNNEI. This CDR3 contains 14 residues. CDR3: CATTGQGLSYEQYF. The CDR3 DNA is TGTGCCACCACAGGTCAGGGTCTTTCCTACGAGCAGTACTTC.